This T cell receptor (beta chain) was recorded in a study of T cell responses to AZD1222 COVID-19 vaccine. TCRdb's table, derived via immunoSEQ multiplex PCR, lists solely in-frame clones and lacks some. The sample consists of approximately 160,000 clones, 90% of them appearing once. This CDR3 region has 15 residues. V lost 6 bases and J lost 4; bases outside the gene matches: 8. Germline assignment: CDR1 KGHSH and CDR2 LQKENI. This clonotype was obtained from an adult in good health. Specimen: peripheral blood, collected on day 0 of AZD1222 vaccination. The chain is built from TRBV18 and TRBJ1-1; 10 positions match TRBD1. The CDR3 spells CASSQTGGGGTEAFF. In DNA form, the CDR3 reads TGTGCCAGCTCTCAGACAGGGGGCGGGGGCACTGAAGCTTTCTTT.